The 19 T cell receptor beta chains listed next were all sequenced from one sample in a study of OX40 agonist ivuxolimab in advanced cancers. Library generation was performed with the immunoSEQ multiplex PCR assay. In its TCRdb copy, this immuneACCESS table keeps in-frame sequences only and misses some clones. Where compared with another copy, unresolved V genes explain less than half of these, and the others have no known cause. The sample profile shows tens of thousands of clones; roughly 87% of them were found once. The ten largest account for about 0.2% of the sample. Material: CD4+ or CD8+ T cells sorted from blood, obtained in a trial of the OX40 agonist ivuxolimab. These receptors originate from an adult with an advanced solid tumor such as melanoma, head and neck, liver or kidney cancer.

V usage is TRBV18 and J usage is TRBJ2-5, with D hard to call. V shed 1 base and J shed 2 bases, with 8 bases lying between them. The CDR3 has 14 residues. Germline CDR1 reads KGHSH; CDR2 reads LQKENI. CDR3 residues: CASSPRKIQETQYF. The CDR3 DNA is TGTGCCAGCTCACCACGGAAGATTCAAGAGACCCAGTACTTC.

This clone has only one observation. The rearrangement links TRBV30 to TRBJ2-1; possibly TRBD1 or TRBD2 for D (5 bases each). The CDR3 has 11 amino acids. From germline, CDR1 is GTSNPN and CDR2 SVGIG (reference sequence). V lost 8 bases to trimming and J lost 5 bases, with 10 bases between them. CDR3 sequence reads: CARGRDNEQFF. As DNA, the CDR3 is TGTGCCAGGGGACGGGACAATGAGCAGTTCTTC.

The chain links TRBV10-3 to TRBJ1-6, with 7 bases matching TRBD1. The CDR3 spans 15 residues. Germline loops: CDR1 ENHRY, CDR2 SYGVKD. The junction had 7 bases not matched to a gene; V was cut back by 6 bases and J by 5 bases. The CDR3 nucleotides are TGTGCCATCAGCCGTACAGGGGAAGATAATTCACCCCTCCACTTT. Translating gives CAISRTGEDNSPLHF.

The chain carries TRBV5-1 and TRBJ2-5, with 10 nucleotides matching TRBD1. The ends lost 3 bases at V and 5 bases at J; junction bases unmatched: 4. Germline V gene lookup returns CDR1 SGHRS and CDR2 YFSETQ. The CDR3 loop spans 14 amino acids. CDR3 sequence: CASSSTGGGETQYF. The CDR3 DNA reads TGCGCCAGCAGCTCGACAGGGGGCGGGGAGACCCAGTACTTC.

The gene calls are TRBV5-4 and TRBJ2-7; 13 positions match TRBD2. CDR1 is SGHNT and CDR2 is YYREEE in the germline V gene (reference sequence). This CDR3 has 13 amino acids. V lost 1 base and J lost 11; bases outside the gene matches: 3. The CDR3 coding sequence is TGTGCCAGCAGCTTGACAACTAGCGGGAGGGAGTACTTC. Protein: CASSLTTSGREYF. The variable domain in full, completed from reference TRBV5-4 and TRBJ2-7, reads ETGVTQSPTHLIKTRGQQVTLRCSSQSGHNTVSWYQQALGQGPQFIFQYYREEENGRGNFPPRFSGLQFPNYSSELNVNALELDDSALYLCASSLTTSGREYFGPGTRLTVT.

CDR3: CASSKNVGTGELFF. The CDR3, as DNA: TGTGCCAGCAGTAAGAACGTGGGGACCGGGGAGCTGTTTTTT. The V gene is TRBV6-5, the J gene TRBJ2-2; D remains unclear. Trimming removed 5 bases from V and 5 bases from J, with 12 bases in between. The germline V gene has CDR1 MNHEY and CDR2 SVGAGI. CDR3 size: 14 residues.

This rearrangement joins TRBV29-1 to TRBJ2-7; D perhaps matches TRBD1 (5 bases). The germline gives CDR1 SQVTM, CDR2 ANQGSEA. The length of the CDR3 is 12 residues. The V end was cut by 4 bases, the J end by 2 bases, with 9 bases between. The CDR3 region has the DNA TGCAGCGTTGCCGACAGCCCCTACGAGCAGTACTTC. Translation gives CSVADSPYEQYF.

The gene calls are TRBV29-1 and TRBJ2-1; D might be TRBD2 (6 bases). From germline, CDR1 is SQVTM and CDR2 ANQGSEA. The CDR3 runs to 14 residues. V was pared by 3 bases and J by 4 bases, with 13 bases between. CDR3 sequence (DNA): TGCAGCGTTGACCCGGCGGGGATGTACAATGAGCAGTTCTTC. As protein: CSVDPAGMYNEQFF.

This rearrangement joins TRBV27 to TRBJ2-7; perhaps TRBD1 as D (6 bases). The CDR3 totals 14 residues. The germline V gene encodes CDR1 MNHEY and CDR2 SMNVEV (reference sequence). Trimming stripped 4 bases from V and 4 bases from J, with 14 bases between. CDR3 sequence (DNA): TGTGCCAGCAGTTCCAGGGGTCTACCTTACGAGCAGTACTTC. Residues: CASSSRGLPYEQYF.

This clone was detected a few times. The chain links TRBV19 to TRBJ1-5, with TRBD1 matching over 12 bases. The CDR3 spans 15 residues. The V segment lost 7 bases and the J segment 5 bases; nucleotides outside the gene matches: 6. The germline V gene has CDR1 LNHDA and CDR2 SQIVND (reference sequence). The CDR3 DNA sequence: TGTGCCAGTACTACCGGGACAGGGGGCCATCAGCCCCAGCATTTT. It codes for CASTTGTGGHQPQHF.

The V gene is TRBV11-2, the J gene TRBJ2-5; D gene uncertain. This CDR3 contains 15 residues. Germline lookup yields CDR1 SGHAT and CDR2 FQNNGV. V lost 0 bases and J 2 bases, leaving 10 bases between the germline ends. The CDR3 sequence: CASSLDPARQETQYF. CDR3 nucleotides: TGTGCCAGCAGCTTAGATCCTGCTAGACAAGAGACCCAGTACTTC. The entire variable domain, with the rest obtained from reference TRBV11-2 and TRBJ2-5, is as follows: EAGVAQSPRYKIIEKRQSVAFWCNPISGHATLYWYQQILGQGPKLLIQFQNNGVVDDSQLPKDRFSAERLKGVDSTLKIQPAKLEDSAVYLCASSLDPARQETQYFGPGTRLLVL.

J is TRBJ2-5 and V is TRBV7-8; D is unclear. The CDR3 is 14 residues long. The germline gives CDR1 SGHVS, CDR2 FQNEAQ. V lost 2 bases and J 1 base, leaving 8 bases between the germline ends. The CDR3 bases are TGTGCCAGCAGCTTAACTGTCTTCCAAGAGACCCAGTACTTC. This encodes CASSLTVFQETQYF.

This chain uses TRBV19 with TRBJ1-6; 8 nucleotides match TRBD1. The germline V gene has CDR1 LNHDA and CDR2 SQIVND (reference sequence). The CDR3 is 15 amino acids. The J segment lost 5 bases and the V segment lost 7 bases, leaving 7 bases of the junction unmatched. DNA for the CDR3: TGTGCCAGTACACCCCGACAGGGGAATAATTCACCCCTCCACTTT. Translation gives CASTPRQGNNSPLHF. The full variable domain, in which reference TRBV19 and TRBJ1-6 provide the parts outside the CDR3, is DGGITQSPKYLFRKEGQNVTLSCEQNLNHDAMYWYRQDPGQGLRLIYYSQIVNDFQKGDIAEGYSVSREKKESFPLTVTSAQKNPTAFYLCASTPRQGNNSPLHFGNGTRLTVT.

This chain connects TRBV6-5 to TRBJ2-7; the D call may be TRBD1 or TRBD2 (5 bases each). Germline CDR1 reads MNHEY; CDR2 reads SVGAGI. This CDR3 has 13 residues. V lost 2 bases and J lost 3, with 8 bases in between. The CDR3, as DNA: TGTGCCAGCAGTTACCTGGGACGCTACGAGCAGTACTTC. Translation: CASSYLGRYEQYF.

The CDR3 sequence is CASSTIRQGSNTEAFF. In nucleotides, the CDR3 is TGTGCCAGCAGCACCATTAGGCAGGGGTCGAACACTGAAGCTTTCTTT. The chain has TRBV7-9 and TRBJ1-1; perhaps TRBD1 as D (6 bases). Trimming took off 5 bases at V and 1 base at J, with 17 bases between the two ends. In germline, CDR1 is SEHNR, CDR2 FQNEAQ (reference sequence). This CDR3 has 16 residues.

The chain carries TRBV29-1 and TRBJ2-3, with D perhaps TRBD1 (6 bases). The CDR3 is 12 amino acids. Germline lookup yields CDR1 SQVTM and CDR2 ANQGSEA. V gave up 4 bases and J gave up 6 bases, with 11 bases separating them. CDR3 DNA: TGCAGCGTTGTTCTGGGGGCGGATACGCAGTATTTT. Translating it yields CSVVLGADTQYF.

This clone appeared a single time. This chain links TRBV7-9 with TRBJ1-2, with unresolved D. The CDR3 extends over 13 amino acids. The germline V gene has CDR1 SEHNR and CDR2 FQNEAQ (reference sequence). Trimming stripped 4 bases from V and 4 bases from J, with 10 bases between. The CDR3 protein is CASSSLASYGYTF. Written as DNA, the CDR3 is TGTGCCAGCAGCTCCCTGGCGAGCTATGGCTACACCTTC.

V is TRBV28 and J is TRBJ1-1; D not resolved. The CDR3 is 15 amino acids. The germline V and J ends were trimmed by 2 bases and 0 bases, with 10 bases remaining between them. CDR1 and CDR2 from the germline V gene are MDHEN and SYDVKM. The CDR3 reads CASSLDGDLNTEAFF. CDR3 nucleotides: TGTGCCAGCAGTTTAGACGGAGACCTGAACACTGAAGCTTTCTTT.

The chain joins TRBV7-2 to TRBJ1-2; D unclear. Per the germline V gene, CDR1 is SGHTA and CDR2 is FQGNSA. Trimming removed 0 bases at V and 2 bases at J, with 7 bases between. This CDR3 contains 14 residues. The DNA of the CDR3 is TGTGCCAGCAGCTTAGCAGTGGGAAACTATGGCTACACCTTC. Translated: CASSLAVGNYGYTF.